What follows are 27 T cell receptor beta chains derived from one specimen sequenced in a study of naive and memory T cell subsets. Two oligonucleotides, mixed equimolar, formed the beta constant-region primer covering TRBC1 and TRBC2. TCRdb reanalysed the UMI-ligation and nested PCR reads using MiXCR and keeps one entry per CDR3 protein. The sample lists more than 25,000 distinct CDR3 sequences, roughly 10% occurring once. Sequencing input: effector memory CD4+ T cells from blood. The subset was: effector memory, CD45RA- CD27-. These receptors originate from a human donor in good health.

In this sample, this clonotype turned up a few times. The V gene is TRBV7-2, the J gene TRBJ2-2; tentative D call: TRBD1 (5 bases). The CDR3 totals 15 residues. Germline V gene sequence: CDR1 SGHTA, CDR2 FQGNSA. The germline V and J ends were trimmed by 7 bases and 4 bases, with 16 bases remaining between them. CDR3 in DNA: TGTGCCAGCAACGGAAACCCAGGGTTCACCGGGGAGCTGTTTTTT. It specifies CASNGNPGFTGELFF.

This chain uses TRBV7-2 with TRBJ2-1; 12 bases align to TRBD2. The germline CDR1 and CDR2 sequences are SGHTA and FQGNSA. CDR3 length: 14 amino acids. V was clipped by 1 base and J by 13 bases; unmatched bases: 5. The CDR3 reads CASSLGASGRAQFF. The CDR3 nucleotides are TGTGCCAGCAGCTTAGGTGCTAGCGGGAGGGCTCAGTTCTTC.

This clonotype was observed many times. The J gene is TRBJ1-1, the V gene TRBV7-8; 8 positions agree with TRBD1. The length of the CDR3 is 15 residues. V lost 2 bases and J lost 6; bases outside the gene matches: 8. Germline V gene sequence: CDR1 SGHVS, CDR2 FQNEAQ. The CDR3 here is CASSLRGQVRAEAFF. Written as DNA, the CDR3 is TGTGCCAGCAGCTTAAGGGGACAGGTCCGCGCTGAAGCTTTCTTT.

The CDR3 nucleotides are TGTGCCAGCAGTTTTGTAAGCGGGAGGGCCTACGAGCAGTACTTC. Translated, it gives CASSFVSGRAYEQYF. This chain uses TRBV12-3 or TRBV12-4 with TRBJ2-7; TRBD2 matches at 10 bases. The trim removed 3 bases at V and 2 bases at J, leaving 4 bases unmatched. CDR3 length: 15 amino acids.

This clonotype occurred a few times. The chain links TRBV12-3 or TRBV12-4 to TRBJ1-5; TRBD1 agrees at 8 bases. The CDR3 sequence is 15 residues long. With 6 bases clipped from V and 3 bases from J, the junction kept 7 bases outside the gene matches. In nucleotides, the CDR3 is TGTGCCAGCAGATACGGGACAGGAGACAATCAGCCCCAGCATTTT. Protein sequence: CASRYGTGDNQPQHF.

In this sample, this clonotype turned up a few times. The J gene is TRBJ2-1, the V gene TRBV28, with a possible D match to TRBD2 (6 bases). The CDR3 extends over 15 amino acids. The ends were cut back, 5 bases at V and 6 bases at J, with 17 bases in the middle. Germline-derived CDR1 and CDR2 are MDHEN and SYDVKM. The CDR3 DNA is TGTGCCAGCAGTCCCCATTTGGCGGGGAGCAATGAGCAGTTCTTC. Residues: CASSPHLAGSNEQFF. The entire variable domain, with the rest obtained from reference TRBV28 and TRBJ2-1, is as follows: DVKVTQSSRYLVKRTGEKVFLECVQDMDHENMFWYRQDPGLGLRLIYFSYDVKMKEKGDIPEGYSVSREKKERFSLILESASTNQTSMYLCASSPHLAGSNEQFFGPGTRLTVL.

This clonotype has at least ten counts. The V and J genes are TRBV9 and TRBJ2-4, with a possible D match to TRBD2 (6 bases). The CDR3 runs to 16 residues. The V gene's germline CDR1 is SGDLS and CDR2 YYNGEE. V shed 0 bases and J shed 0 bases, with 10 bases lying between them. CDR3 region: CASSVGVGLAKNIQYF. The DNA for the CDR3 is TGTGCCAGCAGCGTAGGGGTGGGACTAGCCAAAAACATTCAGTACTTC.

V usage is TRBV2 and J usage is TRBJ1-5, with D uncertain. The CDR3 sequence is 16 residues long. The V and J ends lost 4 bases and 0 bases respectively, with 13 bases between them. The germline gives CDR1 SNHLY, CDR2 FYNNEI. CDR3: CASSVGQSRSNQPQHF. Written as DNA, the CDR3 is TGTGCCAGCAGTGTGGGTCAGTCCCGTAGCAATCAGCCCCAGCATTTT.

This clonotype has a handful of counts. The chain recombines TRBV24-1 with TRBJ1-4; no definite D call. This CDR3 is 14 amino acids long. Trimming left V 4 bases short and J 7 bases short, with 12 bases between. The germline gives CDR1 KGHDR, CDR2 SFDVKD. This CDR3 is CATSDGPAGEKLFF. CDR3 nucleotides: TGTGCCACCAGTGACGGCCCGGCCGGTGAAAAACTGTTTTTT.

There are many counts of this clonotype. The chain combines TRBV12-3 or TRBV12-4 with TRBJ2-3; D might be TRBD1 or TRBD2, each matching 5 bases. Trimming removed 3 bases from V and 0 bases from J, with 13 bases in between. The CDR3 runs to 16 residues. The DNA for the CDR3 is TGTGCCAGCAGTTTTGGGCAGGGAGCTAGCACAGATACGCAGTATTTT. It encodes CASSFGQGASTDTQYF.

This clonotype came up a few times. The gene calls are TRBV7-2 and TRBJ1-1; D remains unclear. This CDR3 has 14 residues. Germline loops: CDR1 SGHTA, CDR2 FQGNSA. V lost 0 bases and J 4 bases, leaving 9 bases between the germline ends. DNA for the CDR3: TGTGCCAGCAGCTTAGCTGGGAGCGGCACTGAAGCTTTCTTT. This sequence encodes CASSLAGSGTEAFF. Looking up the rest from reference TRBV7-2 and TRBJ1-1 gives the full variable domain: GAGVSQSPSNKVTEKGKDVELRCDPISGHTALYWYRQSLGQGLEFLIYFQGNSAPDKSGLPSDRFSAERTGGSVSTLTIQRTQQEDSAVYLCASSLAGSGTEAFFGQGTRLTVV.

Concerning this clonotype: As the CDR3 is not closed by the conserved phenylalanine or tryptophan, this likely results from a read error. V is TRBV30 and J is TRBJ2-5; 9 bases are a match to TRBD1. This CDR3 spans 13 amino acids. In germline, CDR1 is GTSNPN, CDR2 SVGIG (reference sequence). V gave up 5 bases and J gave up 7 bases; unmatched junction bases: 8. This CDR3 is CAWRTGGGVTQYL. The CDR3 coding sequence is TGTGCCTGGCGCACAGGGGGCGGTGTGACCCAGTACCTC.

The V and J genes are TRBV18 and TRBJ2-7; D ambiguous. The CDR3 has 15 residues. V lost 0 bases to trimming and J lost 0 bases, with 9 bases between them. CDR1 is KGHSH, CDR2 LQKENI, per germline. The CDR3 reads CASSPPFPSSYEQYF. Here the CDR3 DNA reads TGTGCCAGCTCACCACCATTCCCCAGCTCCTACGAGCAGTACTTC.

The gene calls are TRBV2 and TRBJ2-7, with D perhaps TRBD2 (6 bases). CDR3 length equals 12 residues. The germline CDR1 and CDR2 sequences are SNHLY and FYNNEI. Deletions cut 7 bases from V and 3 bases from J, with 10 bases between. The CDR3 reads CASKAGSYEQYF. As DNA, the CDR3 is TGTGCCAGCAAAGCGGGTAGCTACGAGCAGTACTTC.

In its sample, this clonotype was seen a few times. The chain employs TRBV10-3 and TRBJ2-1; 10 positions agree with TRBD1. From germline, CDR1 is ENHRY and CDR2 SYGVKD. V dropped 2 bases and J dropped 5; count of bases not matched to a gene: 0. This CDR3 spans 14 amino acids. The CDR3 DNA reads as TGTGCCATCAGTGAGGGACAGGGGGACAATGAGCAGTTCTTC. This translates into CAISEGQGDNEQFF.

There are a few counts of this clonotype. The chain uses TRBV20-1 and TRBJ1-2; tentative D call: TRBD1 (5 bases). Per the germline V gene, CDR1 is DFQATT and CDR2 is SNEGSKA (reference sequence). V was clipped by 8 bases and J by 3 bases, with 19 bases between them. The CDR3 covers 14 residues. The chain's CDR3 is CSTSRGGRDYGYTF. CDR3 nucleotide sequence: TGCAGTACCTCAAGGGGAGGGCGCGACTATGGCTACACCTTC.

The table lists this clonotype with many counts. The genes are TRBV2 and TRBJ1-5, with a weak D call TRBD1 (6 bases). The germline V gene has CDR1 SNHLY and CDR2 FYNNEI. The CDR3 loop spans 14 amino acids. Trimming took off 6 bases at V and 5 bases at J, with 14 bases between the two ends. DNA of the CDR3: TGTGCCAGCAGATTAGGAGGGGGGCATCAGCCCCAGCATTTT. Protein: CASRLGGGHQPQHF.

The sample holds many counts of this clonotype. The gene calls are TRBV19 and TRBJ2-7, with TRBD1 identical over 9 bases. J lost 0 bases, V lost 4 bases, and 1 base had no gene match. Germline values: CDR1 LNHDA, CDR2 SQIVND (reference sequence). The CDR3 runs to 14 residues. The chain's CDR3 is CASSRTGASYEQYF. The CDR3 bases are TGTGCCAGTAGTAGGACAGGGGCCTCCTACGAGCAGTACTTC.

This clonotype occurred a few times. The chain uses TRBV12-3 or TRBV12-4 and TRBJ2-7; 7 bases agree with TRBD1. V trimming: 8 bases; J trimming: 6 bases; junction bases outside the gene matches: 7. This CDR3 is built from 12 residues. CDR3 amino acids: CASRDSLGEQYF. The DNA of the CDR3 is TGTGCCAGCCGGGACAGCCTGGGCGAGCAGTACTTC.

V and J are TRBV3-1 and TRBJ2-1; the match to TRBD2 covers 9 bases. The V gene end was trimmed by 4 bases and the J gene end by 5 bases; junction bases not matched to a gene: 6. The CDR3 is made up of 15 amino acids. CDR1 LGHDT and CDR2 YNNKEL come from the germline V gene (reference sequence). CDR3 nucleotide sequence: TGTGCCAGCAGCCCGGCGGGAGGGCAAAACAATGAGCAGTTCTTC. It codes for CASSPAGGQNNEQFF.

This clonotype is termed medium-sized. The chain combines TRBV7-6 with TRBJ2-5, with D possibly matching TRBD2 (6 bases). V lost 4 bases and J 1 base, leaving 16 bases between the germline ends. From germline, CDR1 is SGHVS and CDR2 FNYEAQ. CDR3 length: 16 residues. CDR3 region: CASSWGDAPFQETQYF. The CDR3 coding sequence is TGTGCCAGCAGCTGGGGGGACGCCCCGTTCCAAGAGACCCAGTACTTC. Combining the CDR3 with reference TRBV7-6 and TRBJ2-5 gives the whole variable domain GAGVSQSPRYKVTKRGQDVALRCDPISGHVSLYWYRQALGQGPEFLTYFNYEAQQDKSGLPNDRFSAERPEGSISTLTIQRTEQRDSAMYRCASSWGDAPFQETQYFGPGTRLLVL.

This clonotype was seen only a few times. The chain uses TRBV21-1 and TRBJ1-1; the DNA was not used to check the table's D call, TRBD1. TRBV21-1 is a pseudogene locus. This CDR3 is built from 13 residues. Here the CDR3 reads CASSQTGGTEAFF. In DNA form, the CDR3 reads TGTGCCAGCAGCCAGACAGGGGGCACTGAAGCTTTCTTT.

Sample share makes this clonotype medium-sized. The chain recombines TRBV11-2 with TRBJ2-3, with D unresolved. The CDR3 extends over 14 amino acids. Germline V gene sequence: CDR1 SGHAT, CDR2 FQNNGV. V was shortened by 3 bases and J by 0 bases, with 7 bases between the two germline ends. CDR3 in amino acids: CASSFRSSTDTQYF. CDR3 in DNA: TGTGCCAGCAGCTTCCGATCTAGCACAGATACGCAGTATTTT.

J is TRBJ1-4 and V is TRBV5-8; D remains unclear. CDR3 length: 14 amino acids. V was cut by 1 base and J by 0 bases, with 4 bases left in between. Germline lookup yields CDR1 SGHTS and CDR2 YDEGEE. CDR3 amino acids: CASSLQTTNEKLFF. DNA of the CDR3: TGTGCCAGCAGCTTGCAGACAACTAATGAAAAACTGTTTTTT.

This clonotype has at least ten counts. This chain joins TRBV18 and TRBJ1-1, with 7 bases lining up with TRBD1. The V and J ends lost 3 bases and 1 base, in that order; junction bases with no gene match: 5. Germline V CDR1 and CDR2: KGHSH, LQKENI. CDR3 length equals 15 residues. CDR3 in DNA: TGTGCCAGCTCACCCCGGACAGGACAGAACACTGAAGCTTTCTTT. It translates to CASSPRTGQNTEAFF.

This chain links TRBV7-2 with TRBJ2-7, with 8 bases that match TRBD1. Germline values: CDR1 SGHTA, CDR2 FQGNSA. The junction had 7 bases not matched to a gene; V was cut back by 5 bases and J by 4 bases. The CDR3 covers 14 residues. For the CDR3, the DNA is TGTGCCAGCAGCCGACAGGGGCAAGGATACGAGCAGTACTTC. Translation gives CASSRQGQGYEQYF.

This rearrangement joins TRBV18 to TRBJ1-4, with TRBD1 matching over 8 bases. CDR1 and CDR2 (germline): KGHSH, LQKENI. The ends lost 2 bases at V and 3 bases at J; junction bases unmatched: 2. The CDR3 runs to 15 residues. CDR3 loop: CASSPSGQANEKLFF. The CDR3 DNA follows: TGTGCCAGCTCACCATCGGGACAGGCTAATGAAAAACTGTTTTTT.